This T cell receptor (beta chain) was profiled in a study of blood T cell repertoires in COVID-19. Study overall: The United States, Italy and Spain provided the acute and convalescent COVID-19 samples.

Two negative PCRs, clearance, or symptom resolution characterized the recovered Cohort 3 donors. Clones were read by immunoSEQ multiplex PCR, and TCRdb kept only the in-frame ones, dropping some. The data show 200,000 to 250,000 clones, 82% seen once. The ends lost 7 bases at V and 8 bases at J; junction bases unmatched: 9. CDR1 is SQVTM, CDR2 ANQGSEA, per germline. This CDR3 contains 13 residues. This TCR was recovered from a woman aged 55-69 years who had recovered from COVID-19. The genes are TRBV29-1 and TRBJ1-4; TRBD1 matches 8 bases. Sequencing used PBMCs or T cells enriched from blood (not recorded which). The CDR3 is CSAEGTGGEKLFF. CDR3 nucleotides: TGCAGCGCTGAGGGGACAGGCGGCGAAAAACTGTTTTTT.